One sample yielded the 8 T cell receptor beta chains listed below, sequenced in a study of pediatric ulcerative colitis. Repertoires were generated with immunoSEQ multiplex PCR, while TCRdb's copy carries only in-frame clones and drops some. The sample includes around 22,000 clones, around 69% of them seen just once. During colonoscopy, one to two rectal pinch biopsies were collected. The sample consisted of gut tissue. These receptors all stem from a boy aged 10-17 years with severe ulcerative colitis.

The gene calls are TRBV6-5 and TRBJ1-5; TRBD1 matches at 8 bases. The CDR3 length is 14 residues. From germline, CDR1 is MNHEY and CDR2 SVGAGI. V shed 5 bases and J 5 bases; nucleotides not matched to a gene: 5. The CDR3 is CASSESGGDQPQHF. CDR3 in DNA: TGTGCCAGCAGTGAATCAGGGGGCGATCAGCCCCAGCATTTT.

This clone was found once. V usage is TRBV5-4 and J usage is TRBJ1-1; tentative D call: TRBD1 (5 bases). CDR1 and CDR2 from the germline V gene are SGHNT and YYREEE (reference sequence). The CDR3 consists of 15 residues. V dropped 6 bases and J dropped 4 bases, with 19 bases sitting between them. The CDR3 sequence: CASTTSGARGTEAFF. The CDR3 DNA follows: TGTGCCAGCACGACTTCCGGGGCACGGGGCACTGAAGCTTTCTTT.

The chain has TRBV25-1 and TRBJ1-1; D gene ambiguous. Germline-derived CDR1 and CDR2 are MGHDK and SYGVNS. Trimming took off 1 base at V and 3 bases at J, with 9 bases between the two ends. This CDR3 has 14 residues. The CDR3 loop reads CASSESHGYTEAFF. CDR3 coding DNA: TGTGCCAGCAGTGAATCTCACGGGTACACTGAAGCTTTCTTT.

This clone was observed a single time. This chain links TRBV7-8 with TRBJ2-7; TRBD1 matches at 7 bases. The CDR3 is 17 residues long. V was pared by 0 bases and J by 3 bases, with 11 bases of the junction left unmatched. Per germline, CDR1 SGHVS and CDR2 FQNEAQ. The CDR3 spells CASSLAGRGGDGYEQYF. CDR3 in DNA: TGTGCCAGCAGCTTAGCCGGGCGAGGGGGCGATGGCTACGAGCAGTACTTC.

This clone was picked up a small number of times. This chain uses TRBV2 with TRBJ1-1, with 7 bases aligning to TRBD1. Germline V gene lookup returns CDR1 SNHLY and CDR2 FYNNEI. This CDR3 is 12 amino acids long. Trimming at V came to 6 bases and at J to 10 bases, leaving 8 bases not matched to a gene. CDR3 nucleotide sequence: TGTGCCAGCAGCAGGGGGACGACGGCAGCTTTCTTT. This gives the protein CASSRGTTAAFF.

The V and J genes are TRBV27 and TRBJ2-7; no definite D call. CDR3 length equals 14 residues. Germline V gene data show CDR1 as MNHEY and CDR2 as SMNVEV (reference sequence). V gave up 3 bases and J gave up 0 bases, with 9 bases separating them. The CDR3 protein is CASSFTWSSYEQYF. CDR3 coding DNA: TGTGCCAGCAGTTTCACATGGAGCTCCTACGAGCAGTACTTC.

This rearrangement joins TRBV30 to TRBJ1-3; D unclear. Germline lookup yields CDR1 GTSNPN and CDR2 SVGIG (reference sequence). The CDR3 contains 14 residues. Trimming removed 0 bases at V and 4 bases at J, with 10 bases between. The CDR3 bases are TGTGCCTGGAGTGTAACCCTTCCCGGAAACACCATATATTTT. Its protein is CAWSVTLPGNTIYF.

V gene TRBV25-1 combines with J gene TRBJ1-6, with no clear D. Germline V gives CDR1 MGHDK, CDR2 SYGVNS. V shed 8 bases and J shed 9 bases, with 20 bases lying between them. CDR3 size: 15 residues. The DNA for the CDR3 is TGTGCCAGCCAGGCGATTGACACCGAGAGTTCACCCCTCCACTTT. This translates into CASQAIDTESSPLHF. The variable domain in full, with the rest retrieved from reference TRBV25-1 and TRBJ1-6, is EADIYQTPRYLVIGTGKKITLECSQTMGHDKMYWYQQDPGMELHLIHYSYGVNSTEKGDLSSESTVSRIRTEHFPLTLESARPSHTSQYLCASQAIDTESSPLHFGNGTRLTVT.